This note documents a single T cell receptor (beta chain) sequence. What antigen it recognizes has not been identified. The input lacks base qualities; no much larger clone sits a single base away. The CDR3 starts with the cysteine, ends with the phenylalanine, and has 15 residues. Only CDR3 DNA is held: 45 bases, read in frame from base 1. Looking up the germline V gene yields CDR1 MNHEY and CDR2 SVGAGI. Trimmed from V: 0 bases; trimmed from J: 6 bases; junction bases lacking a gene match: 3. The run used an Illumina HiSeq 1500. TCRdb redid the processing of the public reads, applying fastp at Q25 and MiXCR, and retained in-frame beta chains. Each entry merges the rows of one CDR3 protein and shows their most common DNA and genes. The sample yields roughly 990,000 distinct CDR3 sequences; about a third were counted once. About an eighth of the sample goes to the ten largest clones. The meaning of the sample's treatment or condition label: in vitro stimulation with specific CMV peptide epitopes to enrich CMV-specific T cells.

The data stem from a study of T cell repertoires in cytomegalovirus infection (dated by TCRdb to between 2018 and 2021). About the investigation overall: The peptide stimulations were aimed at well-studied HLA-B-restricted epitopes as well as recently identified HLA-C-restricted CMV epitopes, whose presentation resists viral immunomodulation. Donor HLA type was relevant to the analysis, because carriage of CMV infection together with the matching HLA type was indicated by public TCR beta signatures. The investigation overall reported the following: Carriers of CMV infection plus the relevant HLA type were discriminated by the cumulative frequency of public TCR beta family members in the study cohort and in an independent roughly 340-donor cohort. The ex vivo response was dominated by HLA-C-restricted CMV-specific TCR beta clonotypes, and the single most frequent clonotype in two of eight donors was supplied by these HLA-C-restricted clonotypes.

The clonotype originates from a human donor in good health (CMV status not recorded). Some clones in this sample may be carry-over from other donors' samples. Here the chain combines TRBV6-5 and TRBJ2-1, with 9 central nucleotides matching TRBD1. Sequences were derived from cultured CD8+ T cells from PBMCs, sampled from culture after CMV antigen stimulation. Here is the DNA: TGTGCCAGCAGTTACTCGAAGACAGGGGGCAATGAGCAGTTCTTC. Protein translation: CASSYSKTGGNEQFF.